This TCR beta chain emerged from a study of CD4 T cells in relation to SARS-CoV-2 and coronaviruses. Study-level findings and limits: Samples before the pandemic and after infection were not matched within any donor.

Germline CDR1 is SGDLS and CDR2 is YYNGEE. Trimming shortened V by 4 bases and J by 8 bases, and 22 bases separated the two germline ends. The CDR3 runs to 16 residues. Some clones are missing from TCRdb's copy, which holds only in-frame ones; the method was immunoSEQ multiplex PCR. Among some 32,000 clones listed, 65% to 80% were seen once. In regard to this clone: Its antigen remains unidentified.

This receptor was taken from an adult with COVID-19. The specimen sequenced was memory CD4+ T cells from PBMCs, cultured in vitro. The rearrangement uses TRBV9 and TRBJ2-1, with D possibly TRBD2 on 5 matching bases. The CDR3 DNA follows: TGTGCCAGCAGCCAAAGCAGGAGGAGGTCCGGGGATGAGCAGTTCTTC. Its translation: CASSQSRRRSGDEQFF. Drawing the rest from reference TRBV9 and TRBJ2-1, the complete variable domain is DSGVTQTPKHLITATGQRVTLRCSPRSGDLSVYWYQQSLDQGLQFLIQYYNGEERAKGNILERFSAQQFPDLHSELNLSSLELGDSALYFCASSQSRRRSGDEQFFGPGTRLTVL.